Sequencing of this T cell receptor beta chain was carried out in a study of metastatic and nonmetastatic thyroid tumors. Study in general: Both malignant and benign thyroid patients supplied peripheral blood and tumor or nodule tissue samples, across which the repertoires of these patients were then compared. Findings and limits, study-wide: The study reportedly found significantly higher TCR beta diversity in malignant thyroid tumors than benign nodules, in blood and tumor.

Authors' methods: For papillary thyroid cancer, a distant-metastasis classifier was constructed from CDR3 differences observed across clinicopathological groups. TCRdb re-called clones via MiXCR from the PCR reads. The V and J calls reflect TCRdb's pipeline rather than the authors' work. The table includes 10,000 to 15,000 clones, around an eighth detected once. All patients were treatment-naive before thyroid surgery. With regard to this clone: Its antigen is undetermined.

The source of this sequence is a female donor with papillary thyroid cancer or a benign thyroid nodule (not recorded which). Some clones in this sample may be carry-over from other donors' samples. Sequencing used blood.

CDR3 protein: CASSVRQIAGNNEQFF. CDR3 nucleotide sequence: TGTGCCAGCAGCGTGAGACAGATAGCGGGGAACAATGAGCAGTTCTTC. V and J are TRBV11-2 and TRBJ2-1; TRBD2 agrees at 8 bases. V lost 5 bases to trimming and J lost 5 bases; unmatched junction nucleotides: 11. Germline V gene sequence: CDR1 SGHAT, CDR2 FQNNGV. The CDR3 spans 16 residues.